Sequencing of this T cell receptor (beta chain) was carried out in a study of blood T cell repertoires in COVID-19. Overall study context: Samples representing acute and convalescent COVID-19 were sourced from the United States, Italy and Spain. Nucleic acid was either cDNA or gDNA, and it came from T cells, B-cell-depleted T cells, or PBMCs.

Source study methods: Reference gene primers were amplified, and this amplification served to estimate nucleated cell counts. Generated by immunoSEQ multiplex PCR, the TCRdb table keeps only in-frame clones and is missing some. For V, J and clone size, that table is used; D and trimming come from the DNA. The sample carries around 47,000 clones, approximately 71% recorded once. This CDR3 is 13 amino acids long. The V and J genes are TRBV21-1 and TRBJ2-2; the table's D call of TRBD2 was not tested on the DNA. TRBV21-1 is a known pseudogene. The specimen sequenced was peripheral blood. The receptor comes from a man older than 75 with acute or convalescent COVID-19. The CDR3 protein is CASSKGTAGELFF. CDR3 sequence (DNA): TGTGCCAGCAGCAAAGGAACGGCCGGGGAGCTGTTTTTT.